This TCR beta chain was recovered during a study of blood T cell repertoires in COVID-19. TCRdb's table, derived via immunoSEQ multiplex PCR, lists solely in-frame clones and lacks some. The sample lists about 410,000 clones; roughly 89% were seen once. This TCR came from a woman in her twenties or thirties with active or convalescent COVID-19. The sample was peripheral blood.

CDR3 DNA sequence: TGTGCTAGTGGCAACCCAGGACAGGATAATGAAAAACTGTTTTTT. Amino acid sequence: CASGNPGQDNEKLFF. The genes are TRBV12-5 and TRBJ1-4, with 7 bases that match TRBD1. The CDR3 loop spans 15 amino acids. In germline, CDR1 is LGHNT, CDR2 FRNRAP. V was clipped by 6 bases and J by 4 bases; unmatched bases: 8.